This entry lists 25 T cell receptor beta chains sequenced from one sample in a study of spatial heterogeneity in lung cancer. Whole-study findings and limits: Tumoral mutation counts were tracked by counts of expanded intratumoral alpha and beta TCRs.

For these receptors, no antigen is known. TCRdb re-analysed the 5' RACE reads in MiXCR, keeping a single row per CDR3 protein. Of over 8,500 distinct CDR3 sequences in the sample, roughly an eighth are singletons; the top ten hold about 13%. Time point: sample taken at primary tumor resection. The sample in question was lung tumor tissue, obtained at surgery. The origin of the receptors is a male donor with early-stage non-small cell lung cancer.

Many counts were recorded for this clonotype. This beta chain is an unintended read in a library built for alpha chains; its size means little. The chain joins TRBV20-1 to TRBJ2-7, with D maybe TRBD2 (5 bases). Deletions cut 1 base from V and 7 bases from J, with 20 bases between. This CDR3 has 15 residues. Germline lookup yields CDR1 DFQATT and CDR2 SNEGSKA (reference sequence). This CDR3 is CSARGHLGSGREQYF. The CDR3, as DNA: TGCAGTGCTAGAGGGCACCTGGGGAGCGGAAGAGAGCAGTACTTC.

At least ten counts were recorded for this clonotype. As an off-target read in a library built for alpha chains, this beta chain has a frequency of little significance. The chain recombines TRBV20-1 with TRBJ1-1; tentative D call: TRBD1 (5 bases). V shed 2 bases and J shed 7 bases, with 17 bases lying between them. Germline CDR1 and CDR2: DFQATT and SNEGSKA (reference sequence). The CDR3 length is 14 residues. The CDR3 here is CSARLGQGRGEAFF. The DNA for the CDR3 is TGCAGTGCTAGACTCGGCCAGGGAAGGGGTGAAGCTTTCTTT.

This clonotype occurred many times. This beta chain slipped into a library made for alpha chains as a stray read, so its size is not meaningful. J is TRBJ2-1 and V is TRBV11-2; D gene uncertain. The V gene's germline CDR1 is SGHAT and CDR2 FQNNGV. V was shortened by 5 bases and J by 6 bases, with 20 bases between the two germline ends. The CDR3 has 16 amino acids. The CDR3 DNA sequence: TGTGCCAGCAGCGACCCCCTCGGCCGCAAACCCAATGAGCAGTTCTTC. Protein: CASSDPLGRKPNEQFF.

This clonotype came up many times. Being off target in a library aimed at alpha chains, this beta chain has a size of little meaning. The chain uses TRBV20-1 and TRBJ2-2, with a weak D call TRBD2 (5 bases). V lost 5 bases and J lost 7, with 8 bases in between. Germline V CDR1 and CDR2: DFQATT, SNEGSKA (reference sequence). The CDR3 is made up of 11 amino acids. CDR3 nucleotide sequence: TGCAGTGCTTCCGAGGGCGGGGAGCTGTTTTTT. Encoded protein: CSASEGGELFF.

This clonotype is judged large. For a library built for alpha chains, this beta chain is a stray read; little rests on its size. V gene TRBV27 combines with J gene TRBJ1-1; TRBD1 matches 7 bases. With 6 bases clipped from V and 4 bases from J, the junction kept 8 bases outside the gene matches. The germline V gene has CDR1 MNHEY and CDR2 SMNVEV (reference sequence). CDR3 length: 14 residues. In nucleotides, the CDR3 is TGTGCCAGCAGCGCCGGGACAGCATCCACTGAAGCTTTCTTT. Amino acids: CASSAGTASTEAFF.

Remarks on this clonotype: Because this beta chain is a stray read in a library intended to capture alpha chains, its abundance should not be given much weight. The chain links TRBV6-2 or TRBV6-3 to TRBJ1-1, with TRBD1 matching over 9 bases. V dropped 5 bases and J dropped 4; count of bases not matched to a gene: 5. Germline V gene lookup returns CDR1 MNHEY and CDR2 SVGEGT. The CDR3 loop spans 14 amino acids. CDR3 nucleotide sequence: TGTGCCAGCAGTCTTGGACAGGGGAGCACTGAAGCTTTCTTT. It translates to CASSLGQGSTEAFF.

This clonotype has at least ten counts. This beta chain is off target for a library built for alpha chains, so its abundance means little. The rearrangement joins TRBV20-1 to TRBJ1-1; possible D gene TRBD1, 6 bases. The V gene's germline CDR1 is DFQATT and CDR2 SNEGSKA (reference sequence). Trimming took off 6 bases at V and 7 bases at J, with 12 bases between the two ends. The CDR3 has 11 residues. As DNA, the CDR3 is TGCAGTGCCAGCCGACAGGATGAAGCTTTCTTT. It codes for CSASRQDEAFF.

This clonotype was seen repeatedly, ten times or more. This beta chain represents an off-target read in a library built for alpha chains; its size is of limited meaning. The chain joins TRBV20-1 to TRBJ1-2, with D perhaps matching TRBD1 (5 bases). Germline assignment: CDR1 DFQATT and CDR2 SNEGSKA (reference sequence). CDR3 length equals 14 residues. V was shortened by 0 bases and J by 6 bases, with 14 bases between the two germline ends. CDR3: CSARDRGPADGYTF. CDR3 DNA sequence: TGCAGTGCTAGAGATCGGGGCCCCGCAGATGGCTACACCTTC.

In its sample, this clonotype was seen a few times. The library was designed around alpha chains, so this beta chain is a stray read whose abundance carries little weight. V and J are TRBV9 and TRBJ2-2; 10 bases line up with TRBD1. The CDR3 runs 16 residues. Germline lookup yields CDR1 SGDLS and CDR2 YYNGEE. V dropped 5 bases and J dropped 5; count of bases not matched to a gene: 9. The CDR3 bases are TGTGCCAGCAGGGACCCGGAGGGACAGGGGACCGGGGAGCTGTTTTTT. Its translation is CASRDPEGQGTGELFF.

Sample share makes this clonotype medium-sized. This beta chain lies outside the target of a library built for alpha chains; its clone size means little. This chain joins TRBV5-1 and TRBJ1-2; D is perhaps TRBD1 (6 bases). The germline V gene has CDR1 SGHRS and CDR2 YFSETQ. The V gene lost 0 bases and the J gene lost 8 bases, with 17 bases spanning the gap. The CDR3 sequence is 15 residues long. The CDR3 bases are TGCGCCAGCAGCTTGGAGTTAGGACAGTTTTTCGGCTACACCTTC. It encodes CASSLELGQFFGYTF.

This clonotype was counted at least ten times. With the library built for alpha chains, this beta chain is off target and its frequency is not meaningful. The chain couples TRBV5-4 to TRBJ2-3, with 12 bases that match TRBD2. The CDR3 length is 16 residues. Germline V gives CDR1 SGHNT, CDR2 YYREEE (reference sequence). J lost 7 bases, V lost 3 bases, and 9 bases had no gene match. The DNA of the CDR3 is TGTGCCAGCAGCTCCCGACTAGCGGGAGAACACCATACGCAGTATTTT. This translates into CASSSRLAGEHHTQYF. The variable domain in full, completed from reference TRBV5-4 and TRBJ2-3, reads ETGVTQSPTHLIKTRGQQVTLRCSSQSGHNTVSWYQQALGQGPQFIFQYYREEENGRGNFPPRFSGLQFPNYSSELNVNALELDDSALYLCASSSRLAGEHHTQYFGPGTRLTVL.

To note about this clonotype: Mismatch with germline at one junction end may stem from a read error. This beta chain slipped into a library made for alpha chains as a stray read, so its size is not meaningful. The chain has TRBV5-1 and TRBJ2-1; no reliable D call. The CDR3 has 15 amino acids. Germline V CDR1 and CDR2: SGHRS, YFSETQ. CDR3 residues: CASSLDGLVYNEQFF. The CDR3, as DNA: TGCGCCAGCAGTTTGGACGGGTTAGTCTACAATGAGCAGTTCTTC.

This clonotype was observed many times. The size of this beta chain means little, since it is a stray read in a library made for alpha chains. V is TRBV20-1 and J is TRBJ2-1; the D is unclear. The CDR3 covers 12 residues. Germline V CDR1 and CDR2: DFQATT, SNEGSKA (reference sequence). With 2 bases removed from V and 6 bases from J, the gap between germline ends came to 8 bases. CDR3 residues: CSARTLANEQFF. The CDR3 DNA reads as TGCAGTGCTAGAACCTTAGCCAATGAGCAGTTCTTC.

This clonotype was recorded many times. This beta chain came through as a stray read in a library set up for alpha chains, and its size says little. The V and J genes are TRBV20-1 and TRBJ2-1, with D tentatively TRBD2 (5 bases). Between the trimmed V and J ends, which lost 0 bases and 7 bases, there was a span of 16 bases. Germline CDR1 and CDR2: DFQATT and SNEGSKA (reference sequence). The CDR3 consists of 15 residues. The CDR3 DNA follows: TGCAGTGCTAGAGAGGCGAGCGGCCCTTGGAATGAGCAGTTCTTC. It translates to CSAREASGPWNEQFF.

By sample fraction, this clonotype is medium-sized. This beta chain turned up in a library designed for alpha chains; as an off-target read, its abundance says little. The V call is TRBV6-5, the J call TRBJ2-7; a possible D gene is TRBD2 (5 bases). Germline V gene sequence: CDR1 MNHEY, CDR2 SVGAGI. V lost 2 bases and J lost 4, with 6 bases in between. CDR3 length: 12 amino acids. The DNA for the CDR3 is TGTGCCAGCAGTTACGAGGGTTACGAGCAGTACTTC. Its protein is CASSYEGYEQYF.

There are many counts of this clonotype. As an off-target read in a library built for alpha chains, this beta chain has a frequency of little significance. The V gene is TRBV12-3 or TRBV12-4, the J gene TRBJ2-2, with D possibly TRBD1 on 6 matching bases. The CDR3 loop spans 15 amino acids. Trimming removed 7 bases at V and 6 bases at J, with 18 bases between. Here the CDR3 reads CASTLSGRTAGELFF. The CDR3, as DNA: TGTGCCAGCACCCTCTCCGGGCGGACAGCCGGGGAGCTGTTTTTT.

There are many counts of this clonotype. This beta chain is an off-target read within a library intended for alpha chains, so its frequency means little. This chain links TRBV7-6 with TRBJ2-5; 11 bases agree with TRBD2. Germline V CDR1 and CDR2: SGHVS, FNYEAQ. The junction had 15 bases not matched to a gene; V was cut back by 4 bases and J by 5 bases. The CDR3 contains 18 residues. The CDR3 sequence: CASSSRSGRARLRETQYF. The CDR3 nucleotides are TGTGCCAGCAGCTCCCGTAGCGGGAGGGCCAGGCTCCGGGAGACCCAGTACTTC.

Details on this clonotype: Since it is a stray read in a library aimed at alpha chains, this beta chain has a size that is not meaningful. The chain's CDR3 is CSVEREGLNYEQFF. The CDR3 nucleotides are TGCAGCGTTGAGCGGGAGGGCCTAAACTATGAGCAGTTCTTC. This chain connects TRBV29-1 to TRBJ2-1, with 9 positions matching TRBD2. The CDR3 loop spans 14 amino acids. Unmatched junction bases numbered 8, after V lost 3 bases and J lost 8 bases. The germline CDR1 and CDR2 sequences are SQVTM and ANQGSEA.

This clonotype has a count of ten or more. Little can be read into the size of this beta chain, an off-target read in a library designed for alpha chains. The rearrangement links TRBV7-9 to TRBJ1-2, with 8 bases aligning to TRBD1. V was pared by 2 bases and J by 2 bases, with 7 bases of the junction left unmatched. The CDR3 covers 16 residues. Germline values: CDR1 SEHNR, CDR2 FQNEAQ (reference sequence). CDR3 amino acids: CASSLSRTGTNYGYTF. The CDR3 DNA reads TGTGCCAGCAGCTTAAGTAGGACAGGGACGAACTATGGCTACACCTTC.

This clonotype was observed many times. This beta chain slipped into a library made for alpha chains as a stray read, so its size is not meaningful. The chain combines TRBV6-1 with TRBJ2-2; D perhaps matches TRBD2 (6 bases). The CDR3 runs 13 residues. V shed 9 bases and J shed 0 bases, with 8 bases lying between them. Germline V CDR1 and CDR2: MNHNS, SASEGT. CDR3 residues: CASTSSNTGELFF. In DNA, the CDR3 is TGTGCCAGTACTAGCTCGAACACCGGGGAGCTGTTTTTT.

This clonotype was recorded many times. This beta chain is an unintended read in a library built for alpha chains; its size means little. The chain recombines TRBV6-5 with TRBJ2-2; a possible D gene is TRBD2 (5 bases). This CDR3 comprises 14 residues. Germline V lookup: CDR1 MNHEY, CDR2 SVGAGI. Between the trimmed V and J ends, which lost 3 bases and 5 bases, there was a span of 10 bases. The CDR3 protein is CASSYGGGTGELFF. CDR3 nucleotides: TGTGCCAGCAGTTATGGTGGAGGAACCGGGGAGCTGTTTTTT.

There are many counts of this clonotype. This beta chain came through as a stray read in a library set up for alpha chains, and its size says little. V and J are TRBV12-3 or TRBV12-4 and TRBJ1-2; D call uncertain. This CDR3 region has 14 residues. V lost 7 bases and J lost 0, with 12 bases in between. In DNA form, the CDR3 reads TGTGCCAGCACCCTCAGCACCCCTAACTATGGCTACACCTTC. The encoded protein is CASTLSTPNYGYTF.

The table lists this clonotype with many counts. This beta chain is a stray sequence in a library constructed for alpha chains; its clone size is not meaningful. The chain employs TRBV5-1 and TRBJ2-3; 15 nucleotides line up with TRBD2. This CDR3 contains 16 residues. Germline CDR1 reads SGHRS; CDR2 reads YFSETQ. J was trimmed by 3 bases and V by 4 bases; bases with no gene match: 3. CDR3 in DNA: TGCGCCAGCAGCCCGGGACTAGCGGGAGGAACAGATACGCAGTATTTT. It specifies CASSPGLAGGTDTQYF.

This clonotype is medium-sized (0.01 to 0.1%). A library made for alpha chains picked up this beta chain off target, so its size means little. The chain is built from TRBV12-3 or TRBV12-4 and TRBJ1-4, with TRBD1 identical over 7 bases. J lost 7 bases, V lost 5 bases, and 7 bases had no gene match. The CDR3 runs to 14 residues. DNA of the CDR3: TGTGCCAGCAGTCGCAGGACAGGACGTGAAAAACTGTTTTTT. Its translation is CASSRRTGREKLFF.

This clonotype came up many times. The library was built for alpha chains, so this beta chain is an off-target read and its size means little. J is TRBJ2-5 and V is TRBV12-3 or TRBV12-4, with a possible D match to TRBD2 (5 bases). The CDR3 is 19 amino acids. V was cut by 3 bases and J by 2 bases, with 25 bases left in between. The CDR3 loop is CASSFRGKGLVGVQETQYF. DNA for the CDR3: TGTGCCAGCAGTTTCCGGGGTAAAGGGTTAGTCGGGGTTCAAGAGACCCAGTACTTC.